The entry below describes one T cell receptor beta chain. Its antigen is not identified. These data belong to a study of blood T cells in healthy people across ages. General observations from the study: PBMC samples, being unsorted, prevented any conclusive comparison of naive and antigen-experienced cells.

PCR was performed a second time for about 7 to 11 cycles using a sample-barcoded 5' primer and a J-beta primer mix. Each cDNA molecule carried a tag from a template-switch adaptor that contained 12 random nucleotides. Via MiXCR, TCRdb re-called the 5' RACE reads, giving one row per CDR3 protein. The sample has roughly 1.4 million distinct CDR3 sequences, almost 60% seen once. Every participating donor contributed about 10 milliliters of peripheral blood through a draw. The source of this sequence is a man in his late teens or twenties in good health. The material sequenced was blood.

CDR3: CSVGGGRETQYF. CDR3 bases: TGCAGCGTTGGCGGTGGCAGGGAGACCCAGTACTTC. The V gene is TRBV29-1, the J gene TRBJ2-5; D remains unclear. This CDR3 contains 12 residues. The V gene lost 4 bases and the J gene lost 5 bases, with 11 bases spanning the gap. The germline V gene has CDR1 SQVTM and CDR2 ANQGSEA.